The 30 T cell receptor beta chains listed next were all sequenced from one sample in a study of CD8 T cells in Susac syndrome. With random hexamers, reverse transcription was performed on about 0.5 to 1 ug of RNA. Via MiXCR, TCRdb re-called the immunoSEQ multiplex PCR reads, giving one row per CDR3 protein. Here the sample spans over 100,000 distinct CDR3 sequences, roughly 95% being singletons. The sample consisted of CD4+ T cells from PBMCs. The receptors were gathered from a human donor in good health.

This chain uses TRBV6-1 with TRBJ2-3, with D tentatively TRBD1 (6 bases). Germline V gene lookup returns CDR1 MNHNS and CDR2 SASEGT. V lost 10 bases and J 1 base, leaving 12 bases between the germline ends. This CDR3 contains 13 residues. The CDR3 loop is CATLTGGTDTQYF. Written as DNA, the CDR3 is TGTGCCACTCTGACAGGAGGCACAGATACGCAGTATTTT.

The J gene is TRBJ2-7, the V gene TRBV6-5, with 12 bases fitting TRBD2. The J segment lost 3 bases and the V segment lost 10 bases, leaving 10 bases of the junction unmatched. CDR3 length: 15 residues. Per germline, CDR1 MNHEY and CDR2 SVGAGI. This chain's CDR3 is CAIRWRLAGDYEQYF. The CDR3 nucleotides read TGTGCCATCAGATGGAGACTAGCGGGGGACTACGAGCAGTACTTC.

V and J are TRBV3-1 and TRBJ2-5; no clear D gene. CDR3 size: 14 residues. CDR1 is LGHDT and CDR2 is YNNKEL in the germline V gene (reference sequence). V was trimmed by 4 bases and J by 1 base, leaving 10 bases between them. The CDR3 bases are TGTGCCAGCAGCCCCACTTCGACCCAAGAGACCCAGTACTTC. It encodes CASSPTSTQETQYF.

The gene calls are TRBV5-4 and TRBJ2-5; D unclear. The CDR3 spans 13 residues. The germline V and J ends were trimmed by 4 bases and 5 bases, with 12 bases remaining between them. Germline loops: CDR1 SGHNT, CDR2 YYREEE (reference sequence). The CDR3: CASSGSNKETQYF. The CDR3 coding sequence is TGTGCCAGCAGCGGCTCTAACAAGGAGACCCAGTACTTC.

This rearrangement joins TRBV7-9 to TRBJ2-3; D tentatively fits TRBD1 or TRBD2 (5 bases each). Per germline, CDR1 SEHNR and CDR2 FQNEAQ (reference sequence). The CDR3 has 15 residues. Trimming took off 5 bases at V and 2 bases at J, with 14 bases between the two ends. The CDR3 nucleotides read TGTGCCAGCAGCACCCGGGGCTCCTACACAGATACGCAGTATTTT. Translating it yields CASSTRGSYTDTQYF.

The rearrangement links TRBV27 to TRBJ2-7; the D call may be TRBD1 or TRBD2 (5 bases each). Germline V lookup: CDR1 MNHEY, CDR2 SMNVEV (reference sequence). The V and J ends lost 6 bases and 3 bases respectively, with 15 bases between them. This CDR3 is 14 amino acids long. The CDR3: CASSPWGKVYEQYF. The CDR3, as DNA: TGTGCCAGCAGCCCCTGGGGGAAAGTCTACGAGCAGTACTTC.

The chain employs TRBV20-1 and TRBJ2-4; perhaps TRBD1 as D (6 bases). Between the trimmed V and J ends, which lost 0 bases and 7 bases, there was a span of 16 bases. The length of the CDR3 is 15 residues. Germline loops: CDR1 DFQATT, CDR2 SNEGSKA (reference sequence). The CDR3, as DNA: TGCAGTGCTAGAGATTCGTATACAGGGCTGAACATTCAGTACTTC. Amino acid sequence: CSARDSYTGLNIQYF.

The chain links TRBV20-1 to TRBJ1-1; 10 bases are shared with TRBD1. V lost 2 bases and J lost 5; bases outside the gene matches: 8. CDR1 and CDR2 from the germline V gene are DFQATT and SNEGSKA (reference sequence). The CDR3 is 15 residues long. The CDR3 region has the DNA TGCAGTGCTAGACGAACGGACAGGGGGGGAACTGAAGCTTTCTTT. Amino acid sequence: CSARRTDRGGTEAFF.

This chain uses TRBV28 with TRBJ2-7, with D perhaps TRBD2 (6 bases). The length of the CDR3 is 12 residues. The V gene's germline CDR1 is MDHEN and CDR2 SYDVKM. The V end was cut by 5 bases, the J end by 6 bases, with 11 bases between. As DNA, the CDR3 is TGTGCCAGCAGTAAAATGGGGGGCGAGCAGTACTTC. Protein sequence: CASSKMGGEQYF.

The rearrangement uses TRBV29-1 and TRBJ2-3; weak D call: TRBD2 (5 bases). Germline CDR1 reads SQVTM; CDR2 reads ANQGSEA. This CDR3 is built from 12 residues. Deletions cut 6 bases from V and 1 base from J, with 8 bases between. In DNA, the CDR3 is TGCAGCGTCACGAGGGGCACAGATACGCAGTATTTT. Translating gives CSVTRGTDTQYF.

This chain joins TRBV6-2 or TRBV6-3 and TRBJ1-6; 8 positions agree with TRBD1. The ends lost 5 bases at V and 5 bases at J; junction bases unmatched: 5. There are 15 residues in the CDR3. Germline CDR1 reads MNHEY; CDR2 reads SVGEGT. CDR3 region: CASSRTGRNNSPLHF. The CDR3 bases are TGTGCCAGCAGTCGGACAGGGAGGAATAATTCACCCCTCCACTTT.

V and J are TRBV20-1 and TRBJ1-1; 8 nucleotides line up with TRBD1. The germline V gene encodes CDR1 DFQATT and CDR2 SNEGSKA (reference sequence). CDR3 length: 14 amino acids. With 3 bases clipped from V and 3 bases from J, the junction kept 6 bases outside the gene matches. CDR3 sequence: CSARVTGGYTEAFF. The CDR3 DNA reads TGCAGTGCTAGGGTAACAGGGGGGTACACTGAAGCTTTCTTT.

This sequence joins TRBV29-1 and TRBJ1-3; D is uncertain. Germline-derived CDR1 and CDR2 are SQVTM and ANQGSEA. The germline V and J ends were trimmed by 4 bases and 4 bases, with 20 bases remaining between them. CDR3 length: 16 residues. The CDR3 loop reads CSVGDQNSLGGNTIYF. The CDR3, as DNA: TGCAGCGTTGGAGATCAGAACAGCCTGGGCGGAAACACCATATATTTT.

The chain carries TRBV12-3 or TRBV12-4 and TRBJ2-2; TRBD1 matches 10 bases. The CDR3 runs to 15 residues. The junction had 6 bases not matched to a gene; V was cut back by 5 bases and J by 6 bases. The CDR3: CASSPGTGVPGELFF. The CDR3 DNA sequence: TGTGCCAGCAGTCCCGGGACAGGGGTCCCCGGGGAGCTGTTTTTT.

This chain links TRBV28 with TRBJ2-6, with 9 bases that match TRBD1. The trim removed 5 bases at V and 4 bases at J, leaving 3 bases unmatched. CDR1 is MDHEN and CDR2 is SYDVKM in the germline V gene. The CDR3 is 15 amino acids. The CDR3 nucleotides read TGTGCCAGCAGTAAACAGGGGGCCGGGGCCAACGTCCTGACTTTC. Residues: CASSKQGAGANVLTF.

V is TRBV10-3 and J is TRBJ1-2; no firm D call. This CDR3 region has 12 residues. CDR1 is ENHRY, CDR2 SYGVKD, per germline. V shed 4 bases and J shed 3 bases, with 6 bases lying between them. CDR3 DNA: TGTGCCATCAGTGGAAGGGACTATGGCTACACCTTC. This encodes CAISGRDYGYTF.

The chain uses TRBV2 and TRBJ1-1, with D unresolved. The CDR3 runs 13 residues. V gave up 5 bases and J gave up 0 bases, with 7 bases separating them. Looked up from germline, CDR1 is SNHLY and CDR2 is FYNNEI. In DNA, the CDR3 is TGTGCCAGCAGTATCAACGTGAACACTGAAGCTTTCTTT. Amino acid sequence: CASSINVNTEAFF. Based on the CDR3 plus reference TRBV2 and TRBJ1-1, the full variable domain is EPEVTQTPSHQVTQMGQEVILRCVPISNHLYFYWYRQILGQKVEFLVSFYNNEISEKSEIFDDQFSVERPDGSNFTLKIRSTKLEDSAMYFCASSINVNTEAFFGQGTRLTVV.

This sequence joins TRBV28 and TRBJ2-7; no clear D. The CDR3 sequence is 14 residues long. From germline, CDR1 is MDHEN and CDR2 SYDVKM. V was pared by 2 bases and J by 4 bases, with 12 bases between. CDR3 loop: CASSLRPDRYEQYF. The CDR3 DNA sequence: TGTGCCAGCAGTTTACGGCCCGATCGATACGAGCAGTACTTC.

The chain uses TRBV11-1 and TRBJ2-3; D unresolved. This CDR3 contains 15 residues. CDR1 is SGHAT and CDR2 is FQDESV in the germline V gene (reference sequence). V was pared by 2 bases and J by 4 bases, with 13 bases between. The CDR3 is CASSLMGLGPDTQYF. DNA for the CDR3: TGTGCCAGCAGCTTAATGGGCCTCGGCCCAGATACGCAGTATTTT.

The count of this clonotype is one. The V and J genes are TRBV6-5 and TRBJ1-1; 10 bases are shared with TRBD1. The germline V gene encodes CDR1 MNHEY and CDR2 SVGAGI. The CDR3 runs 14 residues. Unmatched junction bases numbered 3, after V lost 2 bases and J lost 6 bases. DNA for the CDR3: TGTGCCAGCAGTTACCCGGGACAGGGGCCTGAAGCTTTCTTT. Encoded protein: CASSYPGQGPEAFF.

The chain links TRBV12-3 or TRBV12-4 to TRBJ2-5; tentatively, D is TRBD1 or TRBD2 (5 bases each). Trimming took 3 bases from V and 5 from J, leaving 16 bases between them. This CDR3 has 15 residues. CDR3: CASSFREGKWETQYF. DNA for the CDR3: TGTGCCAGCAGTTTTCGTGAGGGGAAATGGGAGACCCAGTACTTC.

The genes are TRBV7-3 and TRBJ2-7; D remains ambiguous. In germline, CDR1 is SGHTA, CDR2 FQGTGA. The CDR3 length is 13 residues. Deletions cut 3 bases from V and 3 bases from J, with 9 bases between. The CDR3 here is CASSFRLDYEQYF. The CDR3 region has the DNA TGTGCCAGCAGCTTCCGACTCGACTACGAGCAGTACTTC.

The chain recombines TRBV5-6 with TRBJ1-5; TRBD1 matches at 7 bases. This CDR3 region has 16 residues. CDR1 SGHDT and CDR2 YYEEEE come from the germline V gene. The trim removed 4 bases at V and 3 bases at J, leaving 10 bases unmatched. Here the CDR3 DNA reads TGTGCCAGCAGCCGATCGACAGGGCGCATCAATCAGCCCCAGCATTTT. Protein sequence: CASSRSTGRINQPQHF.

The V call is TRBV12-3 or TRBV12-4, the J call TRBJ2-2; weak D call: TRBD2 (5 bases). The CDR3 loop spans 15 amino acids. The V and J ends lost 5 bases and 1 base respectively, with 11 bases between them. The CDR3, as DNA: TGTGCCAGCAGTCTGGGAGACGGGAACACCGGGGAGCTGTTTTTT. Translation gives CASSLGDGNTGELFF.

This sequence joins TRBV10-3 and TRBJ2-7; D gene ambiguous. Germline V gene lookup returns CDR1 ENHRY and CDR2 SYGVKD. CDR3 length: 12 amino acids. Trimming shortened V by 3 bases and J by 12 bases, and 15 bases separated the two germline ends. The CDR3 reads CAISELKDPAYF. The CDR3 DNA is TGTGCCATCAGTGAATTGAAGGACCCAGCGTACTTC.

The rearrangement joins TRBV5-1 to TRBJ2-1, with TRBD2 matching over 8 bases. Germline CDR1 reads SGHRS; CDR2 reads YFSETQ. CDR3 length: 15 amino acids. V lost 4 bases to trimming and J lost 7 bases; unmatched junction nucleotides: 10. CDR3 loop: CASSPGTSLWNEQFF. As DNA, the CDR3 is TGCGCCAGCAGCCCCGGGACTAGTCTGTGGAATGAGCAGTTCTTC.

V and J are TRBV4-2 and TRBJ1-1, with D unclear. The CDR3 is 11 residues long. V lost 0 bases and J 8 bases, leaving 4 bases between the germline ends. CDR1 and CDR2 from the germline V gene are LGHNA and YNFKEQ. CDR3 sequence (DNA): TGTGCCAGCAGCCAAGAAAGGGAAGCTTTCTTT. This sequence encodes CASSQEREAFF.

The chain couples TRBV10-3 to TRBJ1-1; 12 nucleotides agree with TRBD1. V dropped 11 bases and J dropped 5; count of bases not matched to a gene: 6. The CDR3 extends over 13 amino acids. Germline lookup yields CDR1 ENHRY and CDR2 SYGVKD. In DNA, the CDR3 is TGTGCCGCGGGACAGGGGGCGCAGACTGAAGCTTTCTTT. Its translation: CAAGQGAQTEAFF.

The genes are TRBV6-5 and TRBJ2-5; weak D call: TRBD1 (5 bases). Trimming took 6 bases from V and 2 from J, leaving 10 bases between them. This CDR3 has 13 amino acids. Germline V gene sequence: CDR1 MNHEY, CDR2 SVGAGI. In DNA form, the CDR3 reads TGTGCCAGCAGAATGACAGAGCAAGAGACCCAGTACTTC. It translates to CASRMTEQETQYF.

This sequence joins TRBV15 and TRBJ1-6, with TRBD1 identical over 7 bases. The V gene's germline CDR1 is LNHNV and CDR2 YYDKDF (reference sequence). The CDR3 contains 18 residues. V lost 0 bases to trimming and J lost 7 bases; unmatched junction nucleotides: 12. In nucleotides, the CDR3 is TGTGCCACCAGCAGAGAAGTCCCCGCCGGGACAGTAAATTCACCCCTCCACTTT. Translating it yields CATSREVPAGTVNSPLHF.